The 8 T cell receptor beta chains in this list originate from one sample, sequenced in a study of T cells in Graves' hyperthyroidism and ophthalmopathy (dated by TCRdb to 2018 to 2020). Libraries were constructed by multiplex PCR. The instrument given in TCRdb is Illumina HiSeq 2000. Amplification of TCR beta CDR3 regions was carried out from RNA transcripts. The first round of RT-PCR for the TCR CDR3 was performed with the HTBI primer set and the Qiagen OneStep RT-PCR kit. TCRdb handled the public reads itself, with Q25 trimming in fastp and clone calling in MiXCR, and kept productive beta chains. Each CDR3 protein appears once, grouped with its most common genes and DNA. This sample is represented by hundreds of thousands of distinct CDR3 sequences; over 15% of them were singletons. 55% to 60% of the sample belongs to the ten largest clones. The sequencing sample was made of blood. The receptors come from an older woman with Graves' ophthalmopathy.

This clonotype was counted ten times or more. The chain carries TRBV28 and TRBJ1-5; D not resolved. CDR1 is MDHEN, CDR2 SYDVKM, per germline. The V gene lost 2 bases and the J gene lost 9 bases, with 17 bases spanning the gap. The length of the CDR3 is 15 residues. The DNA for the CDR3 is TGTGCCAGCAGTTTAGCGACACGAGGTAAACGGCCCCAGCATTTT. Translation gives CASSLATRGKRPQHF.

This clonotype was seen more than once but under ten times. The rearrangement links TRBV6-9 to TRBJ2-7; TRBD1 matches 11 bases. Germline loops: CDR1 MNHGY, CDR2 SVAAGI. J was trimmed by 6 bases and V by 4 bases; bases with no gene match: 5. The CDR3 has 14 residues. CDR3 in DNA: TGTGCCAGCAGTTTTGGACAGGGGGCTAGCGAGCAGTACTTC. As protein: CASSFGQGASEQYF.

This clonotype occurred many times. In DNA, the CDR3 is TGTGCCAGCAGTTTAAGAGGGGCCAGCACAGATACGCAGTATTTT. Residues: CASSLRGASTDTQYF. The rearrangement uses TRBV28 and TRBJ2-3, with D possibly called TRBD1 or TRBD2 (5 bases each). Germline V lookup: CDR1 MDHEN, CDR2 SYDVKM. V lost 2 bases and J lost 0, with 9 bases in between. The CDR3 runs to 15 residues. The entire variable domain, with the rest obtained from reference TRBV28 and TRBJ2-3, is as follows: DVKVTQSSRYLVKRTGEKVFLECVQDMDHENMFWYRQDPGLGLRLIYFSYDVKMKEKGDIPEGYSVSREKKERFSLILESASTNQTSMYLCASSLRGASTDTQYFGPGTRLTVL.

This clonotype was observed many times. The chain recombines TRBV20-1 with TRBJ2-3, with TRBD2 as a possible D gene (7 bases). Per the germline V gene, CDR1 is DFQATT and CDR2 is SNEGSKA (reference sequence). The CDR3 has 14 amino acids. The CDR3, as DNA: TGCAGCCATAACAGGGAGGGGGACACAGATACGCAGTATTTT. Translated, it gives CSHNREGDTDTQYF.

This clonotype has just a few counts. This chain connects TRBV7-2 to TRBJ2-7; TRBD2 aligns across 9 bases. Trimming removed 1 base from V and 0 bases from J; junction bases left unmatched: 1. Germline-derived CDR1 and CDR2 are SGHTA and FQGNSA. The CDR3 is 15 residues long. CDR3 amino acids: CASSLVAGDSYEQYF. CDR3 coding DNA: TGTGCCAGCAGCTTAGTAGCGGGAGACTCCTACGAGCAGTACTTC.

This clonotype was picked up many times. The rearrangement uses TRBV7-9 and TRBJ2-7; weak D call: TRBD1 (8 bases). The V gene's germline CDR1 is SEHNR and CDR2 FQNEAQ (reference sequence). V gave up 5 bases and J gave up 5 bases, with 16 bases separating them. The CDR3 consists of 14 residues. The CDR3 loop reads CASSNRGGLDEQYF. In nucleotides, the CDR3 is TGTGCCAGCAGCAACAGGGGGGGTTTGGACGAGCAGTACTTC.

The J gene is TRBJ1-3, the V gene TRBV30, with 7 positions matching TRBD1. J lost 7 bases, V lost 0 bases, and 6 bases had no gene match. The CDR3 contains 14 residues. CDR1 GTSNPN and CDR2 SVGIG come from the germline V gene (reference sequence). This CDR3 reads CAWSVYRGPNTIYF. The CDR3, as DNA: TGTGCCTGGAGTGTCTACAGGGGCCCCAACACCATATATTTT.

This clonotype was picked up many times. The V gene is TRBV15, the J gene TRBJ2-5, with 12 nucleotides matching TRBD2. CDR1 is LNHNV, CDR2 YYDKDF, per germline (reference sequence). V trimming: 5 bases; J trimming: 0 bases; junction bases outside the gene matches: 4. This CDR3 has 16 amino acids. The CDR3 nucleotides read TGTGCCACCAGCGGATGGACTAGCGGGGACCAAGAGACCCAGTACTTC. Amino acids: CATSGWTSGDQETQYF. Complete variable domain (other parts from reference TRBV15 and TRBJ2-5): DAMVIQNPRYQVTQFGKPVTLSCSQTLNHNVMYWYQQKSSQAPKLLFHYYDKDFNNEADTPDNFQSRRPNTSFCFLDIRSPGLGDTAMYLCATSGWTSGDQETQYFGPGTRLLVL.